This TCR beta chain was observed in a study of T cells after yellow fever vaccination. Study overall: When fractions had low cell numbers, they were prepared with SMART-Seq v4 Ultra Low Input. General study results and limits: A secondary response was less intense yet reached its peak sooner, at day 5 versus 15. Abundant contaminating clonotypes from the bulk population could appear in FACS-sorted repertoires.

Template switching by 5'RACE produced TCR cDNA, adding a universal primer site and UMIs. Each CDR3 protein gets one entry after TCRdb re-called the 5' RACE reads with MiXCR. The sample carries some 220,000 distinct CDR3 sequences, approximately 3% recorded once. A note on this clonotype: Its specificity is unknown.

Trimming removed 1 base at V and 0 bases at J, with 11 bases between. The CDR3 is 16 amino acids. CDR1 is SGHDT, CDR2 YYEEEE, per germline. The rearrangement uses TRBV5-6 and TRBJ1-5, with D tentatively TRBD1 (5 bases). The sample consisted of CD4+ T cells sorted from PBMCs, taken 10 days after the yellow fever booster vaccination. The TCR was taken from a man in his late teens or twenties who received the YFV17D yellow fever vaccine. CDR3 sequence reads: CASSLSGQGSNQPQHF. DNA of the CDR3: TGTGCCAGCAGCTTGTCGGGCCAGGGTAGCAATCAGCCCCAGCATTTT. Drawing the rest from reference TRBV5-6 and TRBJ1-5, the complete variable domain is DAGVTQSPTHLIKTRGQQVTLRCSPKSGHDTVSWYQQALGQGPQFIFQYYEEEERQRGNFPDRFSGHQFPNYSSELNVNALLLGDSALYLCASSLSGQGSNQPQHFGDGTRLSIL.